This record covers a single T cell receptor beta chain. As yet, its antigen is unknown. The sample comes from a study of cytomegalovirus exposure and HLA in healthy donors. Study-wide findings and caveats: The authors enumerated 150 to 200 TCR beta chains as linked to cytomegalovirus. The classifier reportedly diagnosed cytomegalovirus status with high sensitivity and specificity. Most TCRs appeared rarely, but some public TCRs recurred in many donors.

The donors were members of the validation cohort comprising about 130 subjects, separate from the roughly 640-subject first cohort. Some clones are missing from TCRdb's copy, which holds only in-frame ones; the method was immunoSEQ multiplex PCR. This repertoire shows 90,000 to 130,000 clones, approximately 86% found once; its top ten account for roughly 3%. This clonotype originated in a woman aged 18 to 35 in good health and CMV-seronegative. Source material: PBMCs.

CDR3 sequence (DNA): TGTGCCAGCAGCTTCTGGGACAGGGTCTACGAGCAGTACTTC. It encodes CASSFWDRVYEQYF. The V call is TRBV5-6, the J call TRBJ2-7; 9 positions match TRBD1. CDR1 and CDR2 from the germline V gene are SGHDT and YYEEEE. V dropped 2 bases and J dropped 3; count of bases not matched to a gene: 3. The CDR3 extends over 14 amino acids. The full variable domain, its missing parts supplied by reference TRBV5-6 and TRBJ2-7, is DAGVTQSPTHLIKTRGQQVTLRCSPKSGHDTVSWYQQALGQGPQFIFQYYEEEERQRGNFPDRFSGHQFPNYSSELNVNALLLGDSALYLCASSFWDRVYEQYFGPGTRLTVT.